This T cell receptor (beta chain) was documented in a study of shared T cell receptors in the human thymus. Germline CDR1 and CDR2: SGHDN and FVKESK. Trimming shortened V by 4 bases and J by 1 base, and 10 bases separated the two germline ends. This CDR3 has 14 amino acids. The protocol was immunoSEQ multiplex PCR, while the TCRdb copy is restricted to in-frame clones and leaves out a portion. The sample carries some 720,000 clones, roughly 88% recorded once. The sample also formed part of further work on human thymus T cells.

The origin of this receptor is a boy under three years old with a congenital heart defect. The V gene is TRBV14, the J gene TRBJ1-1, with D hard to call. The sample taken for sequencing was thymocytes. CDR3 nucleotides: TGTGCCAGCAGCCTCCGGAGTGAGAACACTGAAGCTTTCTTT. As protein: CASSLRSENTEAFF.